These T cell receptor beta chains were read from a single sample in a study of blood T cells in healthy people across ages. Each CDR3 protein gets one entry after TCRdb re-called the 5' RACE reads with MiXCR. This table has over 1,500,000 distinct CDR3 sequences, around 48% appearing once. Sequencing was carried out using blood. Receptors originate from a woman aged 40-49 years in good health. CDR3s include the opening cysteine and the closing phenylalanine or tryptophan. A D gene is named only where the DNA matches it firmly. Size is stated for part of the rows, as once, few or many counts, or as a class when the clone is expanded.

v_gene	d_gene	abundance	j_gene	CDR3aa	CDR3nt
TRBV14	-	-	TRBJ2-1	CASSRDLGIDEQFF	TGTGCCAGCAGCCGGGACTTGGGGATTGATGAGCAGTTCTTC
TRBV4-3	-	once	TRBJ1-1	CASSPTLQGGEAFF	TGCGCCAGCAGCCCGACCCTACAGGGAGGTGAAGCTTTCTTT
TRBV6-2/TRBV6-3	TRBD1	-	TRBJ2-7	CASSYSGQGFSYEQYF	TGTGCCAGCAGTTACTCTGGACAGGGCTTTTCCTACGAGCAGTACTTC
TRBV27	-	-	TRBJ1-1	CASFSGTTFEAFF	TGTGCCAGTTTCTCCGGGACAACCTTCGAAGCTTTCTTT
TRBV5-6	TRBD1	few	TRBJ2-1	CASSFRDRVFSYNEQFF	TGTGCCAGCAGCTTCCGGGACAGAGTCTTCTCCTACAATGAGCAGTTCTTC
TRBV7-2	-	-	TRBJ2-5	CASSVEELEETQYF	TGTGCCAGCAGCGTGGAGGAATTGGAGGAGACCCAGTACTTC
TRBV20-1	TRBD1	-	TRBJ2-7	CSAGPGQGVYEQYF	TGCAGTGCTGGACCGGGACAGGGCGTTTACGAGCAGTACTTC
TRBV24-1	TRBD2	-	TRBJ2-5	CATMKRGQETQYF	TGTGCCACCATGAAGCGGGGCCAGGAGACCCAGTACTTC
TRBV20-1	-	-	TRBJ2-1	CSARGPPYNEQFF	TGCAGTGCTAGAGGACCGCCCTACAATGAGCAGTTCTTC
TRBV7-3	-	-	TRBJ2-7	CASSLSPTGPKTYEQYF	TGTGCCAGCAGCCTGTCTCCGACGGGACCGAAAACTTACGAGCAGTACTTC
TRBV13	-	-	TRBJ1-2	CASSEGGRPNYGYTF	TGTGCCAGCAGCGAAGGGGGACGGCCCAACTATGGCTACACCTTC
TRBV5-1	TRBD1	few	TRBJ2-6	CASSFDGTGYDGANVLTF	TGCGCCAGCAGCTTCGACGGGACAGGGTATGATGGGGCCAACGTCCTGACTTTC
TRBV5-6	-	few	TRBJ2-7	CASSLTHSYEQYF	TGTGCCAGCAGTTTGACGCATAGCTACGAGCAGTACTTC
TRBV7-3	-	few	TRBJ2-7	CASSQWGSYEQYF	TGTGCCAGCAGCCAGTGGGGCTCCTACGAGCAGTACTTC
TRBV6-6	-	few	TRBJ2-3	CASRTDRDTQYF	TGTGCCAGTAGGACGGATAGAGATACGCAGTATTTT
TRBV4-3	-	once	TRBJ2-7	CAGSQDAGGYEQYF	TGCGCCGGCAGCCAAGATGCGGGTGGGTACGAGCAGTACTTC
TRBV27	TRBD2	-	TRBJ2-5	CASSPGGGAKTQYF	TGTGCCAGCAGTCCAGGCGGGGGGGCGAAGACCCAGTACTTC
TRBV20-1	-	-	TRBJ1-1	CSAGDDAFF	TGCAGTGCTGGAGACGACGCTTTCTTT
TRBV16	TRBD1	few	TRBJ2-6	CASSPNRGSGANVLTF	TGTGCCAGCAGCCCTAACAGGGGGTCTGGGGCCAACGTCCTGACTTTC
TRBV28	TRBD1	few	TRBJ1-5	CASSGDSLYSNQPQHF	TGTGCCAGCAGTGGGGACAGTTTATATAGCAATCAGCCCCAGCATTTT
TRBV6-2/TRBV6-3	-	few	TRBJ1-1	CASSYTDWATTANTEAFF	TGTGCCAGCAGTTACACCGACTGGGCGACGACCGCGAACACTGAAGCTTTCTTT
TRBV16	TRBD1	-	TRBJ2-1	CASSQKGQGVPFNSYNEQFF	TGTGCCAGCAGCCAAAAGGGACAGGGGGTTCCCTTTAATTCCTACAATGAGCAGTTCTTC
TRBV4-1	TRBD2	-	TRBJ2-3	CASTGTSEGVDTQYF	TGCGCCAGCACCGGGACTAGCGAGGGAGTAGATACGCAGTATTTT
TRBV12-3/TRBV12-4	-	-	TRBJ2-6	CASISLLGANVLTF	TGTGCCAGCATCTCTCTGCTTGGGGCCAACGTCCTGACTTTC
TRBV5-1	-	once	TRBJ2-4	CASSLAGPGKDVQYF	TGCGCCAGCAGCTTGGCTGGCCCAGGGAAGGACGTTCAGTACTTC
TRBV28	-	-	TRBJ2-1	CASSLGGRGEQFF	TGTGCCAGCAGCTTAGGGGGGCGCGGGGAGCAGTTCTTC
TRBV6-2/TRBV6-3	TRBD2	-	TRBJ2-5	CASSSPGLSGGGETQYF	TGTGCCAGCAGTTCCCCCGGTTTGAGCGGGGGGGGAGAGACCCAGTACTTC